Listed below are T cell receptor beta chains from one sample, sequenced in a study of CD8+ T cells in alopecia areata. Profiling relied on immunoSEQ multiplex PCR, and the TCRdb table lists in-frame clones only, not all of them. This sample has 200,000 to 250,000 clones, with 64% found just once. Sequenced here: CD4+ T cells sorted from blood, sampled at week 4, from a patient treated with tofacitinib. These receptors all come from a human donor with alopecia areata. Each CDR3 is given with its conserved first and last residue. The D gene is left open where the match is weak. Size tells how often a clone was seen (once, few, many) or the class of an expanded clone, and some rows leave it out.

V	J	D	size	CDR3	DNA
TRBV30	TRBJ2-5	TRBD2	few	CAWSLWKPGGTQYF	TGTGCCTGGAGTCTTTGGAAGCCGGGGGGGACCCAGTACTTC
TRBV5-1	TRBJ1-5	TRBD1	-	CASSPRGQGGGQPQHF	TGCGCCAGCAGCCCCCGAGGACAGGGCGGTGGACAGCCCCAGCATTTT
TRBV4-3	TRBJ1-2	-	-	CASSQEGREGDGYTF	TGCGCCAGCAGCCAAGAAGGCAGGGAAGGGGACGGCTACACCTTC
TRBV30	TRBJ1-6	-	-	CAWSVRRYNSPLHF	TGTGCCTGGAGTGTAAGACGGTATAATTCACCCCTCCACTTT
TRBV2	TRBJ2-5	-	-	CASRRGRETQYF	TGTGCCAGCAGACGTGGGCGAGAGACCCAGTACTTC
TRBV11-1	TRBJ2-7	TRBD1	-	CASSILDRGEQYF	TGTGCCAGCAGCATACTCGACAGGGGGGAGCAGTACTTC
TRBV29-1	TRBJ2-2	-	-	CSAAESNTGELFF	TGCAGCGCAGCGGAAAGCAACACCGGGGAGCTGTTTTTT
TRBV2	TRBJ1-6	TRBD1	-	CASSEGDRAGSPLHF	TGTGCCAGCAGTGAAGGGGACAGGGCCGGTTCACCCCTCCACTTT
TRBV19	TRBJ1-1	-	few	CASSQGLDTEAFF	TGTGCCAGTAGCCAGGGGTTGGACACTGAAGCTTTCTTT
TRBV5-4	TRBJ2-5	TRBD2	-	CASSLQGTSGETQYF	TGTGCCAGCAGCTTGCAGGGGACTAGCGGAGAGACCCAGTACTTC
TRBV20-1	TRBJ2-7	TRBD1	-	CSARDSREQYF	TGCAGTGCCCGGGACAGTCGCGAGCAGTACTTC
TRBV30	TRBJ1-4	-	-	CAWSVGRLNEKLFF	TGTGCCTGGAGTGTAGGACGCCTCAATGAAAAACTGTTTTTT
TRBV30	TRBJ2-2	-	-	CAWAAQGHTGELFF	TGTGCCTGGGCCGCCCAGGGGCACACCGGGGAGCTGTTTTTT
TRBV11-2	TRBJ1-6	-	-	CASSLVDDKSPLHF	TGTGCCAGCAGCTTAGTGGACGATAAATCACCCCTCCACTTT
TRBV11-2	TRBJ2-1	-	-	CASRGGGRNEQFF	TGTGCCAGTCGGGGCGGCGGCAGGAATGAGCAGTTCTTC
TRBV5-1	TRBJ1-2	TRBD1	-	CASSLDRGQDGYTF	TGCGCCAGCAGTCTAGACAGGGGGCAAGATGGCTACACCTTC